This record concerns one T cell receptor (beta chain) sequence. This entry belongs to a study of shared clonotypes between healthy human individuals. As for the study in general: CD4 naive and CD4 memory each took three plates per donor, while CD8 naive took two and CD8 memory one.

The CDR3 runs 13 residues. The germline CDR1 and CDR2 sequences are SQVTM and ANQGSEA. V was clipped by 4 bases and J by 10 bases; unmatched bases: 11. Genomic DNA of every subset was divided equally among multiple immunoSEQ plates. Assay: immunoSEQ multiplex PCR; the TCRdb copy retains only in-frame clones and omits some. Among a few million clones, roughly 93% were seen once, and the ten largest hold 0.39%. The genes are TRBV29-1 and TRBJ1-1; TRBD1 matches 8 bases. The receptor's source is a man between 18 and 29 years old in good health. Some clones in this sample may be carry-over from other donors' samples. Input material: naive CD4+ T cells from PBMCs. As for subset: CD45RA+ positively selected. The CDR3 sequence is CSVGKGQGAGAFF. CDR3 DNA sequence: TGCAGCGTTGGAAAAGGGCAGGGGGCTGGAGCTTTCTTT. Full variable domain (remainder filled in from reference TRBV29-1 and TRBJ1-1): SAVISQKPSRDICQRGTSLTIQCQVDSQVTMMFWYRQQPGQSLTLIATANQGSEATYESGFVIDKFPISRPNLTFSTLTVSNMSPEDSSIYLCSVGKGQGAGAFFGQGTRLTVV.